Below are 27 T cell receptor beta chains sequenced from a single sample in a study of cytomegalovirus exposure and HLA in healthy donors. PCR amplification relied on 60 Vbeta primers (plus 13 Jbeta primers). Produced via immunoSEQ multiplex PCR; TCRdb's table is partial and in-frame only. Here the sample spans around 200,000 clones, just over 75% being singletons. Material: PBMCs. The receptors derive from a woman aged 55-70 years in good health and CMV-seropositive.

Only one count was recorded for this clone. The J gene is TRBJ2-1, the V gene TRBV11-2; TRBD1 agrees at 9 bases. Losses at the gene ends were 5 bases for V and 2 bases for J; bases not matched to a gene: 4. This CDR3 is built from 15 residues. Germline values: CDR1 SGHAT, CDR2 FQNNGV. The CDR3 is CASSDRQGAYNEQFF. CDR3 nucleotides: TGTGCCAGCAGCGACCGACAGGGGGCCTACAATGAGCAGTTCTTC.

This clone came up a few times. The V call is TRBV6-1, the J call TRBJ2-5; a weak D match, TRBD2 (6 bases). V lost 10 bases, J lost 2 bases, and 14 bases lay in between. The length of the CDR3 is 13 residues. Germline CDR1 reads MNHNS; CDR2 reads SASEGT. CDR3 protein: CATQDYRQETQYF. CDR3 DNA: TGTGCCACCCAGGACTATCGTCAAGAGACCCAGTACTTC.

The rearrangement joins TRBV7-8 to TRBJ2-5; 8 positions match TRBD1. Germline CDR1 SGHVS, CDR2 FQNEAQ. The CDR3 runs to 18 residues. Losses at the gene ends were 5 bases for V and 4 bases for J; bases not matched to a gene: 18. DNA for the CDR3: TGTGCCAGCAGCCAACGCGGACAGGGATATACGGTCCGAGAGACCCAGTACTTC. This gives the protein CASSQRGQGYTVRETQYF. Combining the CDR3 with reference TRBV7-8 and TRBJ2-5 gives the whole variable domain GAGVSQSPRYKVAKRGQDVALRCDPISGHVSLFWYQQALGQGPEFLTYFQNEAQLDKSGLPSDRFFAERPEGSVSTLKIQRTQQEDSAVYLCASSQRGQGYTVRETQYFGPGTRLLVL.

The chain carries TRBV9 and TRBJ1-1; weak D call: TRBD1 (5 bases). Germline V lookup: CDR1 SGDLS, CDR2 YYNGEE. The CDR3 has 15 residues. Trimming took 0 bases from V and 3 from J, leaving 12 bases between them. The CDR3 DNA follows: TGTGCCAGCAGCGTAGATCTCCGCAGGGACACTGAAGCTTTCTTT. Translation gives CASSVDLRRDTEAFF.

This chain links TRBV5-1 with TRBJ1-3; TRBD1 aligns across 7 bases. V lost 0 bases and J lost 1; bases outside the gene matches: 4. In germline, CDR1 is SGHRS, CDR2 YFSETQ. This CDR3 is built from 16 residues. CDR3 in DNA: TGCGCCAGCAGCTTGGGGGGGACAGATTCTGGAAACACCATATATTTT. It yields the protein CASSLGGTDSGNTIYF. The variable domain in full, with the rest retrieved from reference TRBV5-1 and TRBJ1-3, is KAGVTQTPRYLIKTRGQQVTLSCSPISGHRSVSWYQQTPGQGLQFLFEYFSETQRNKGNFPGRFSGRQFSNSRSEMNVSTLELGDSALYLCASSLGGTDSGNTIYFGEGSWLTVV.

The CDR3 here is CASSDHLGGGQETQYF. The CDR3 nucleotides are TGCGCCAGCAGCGACCATTTAGGGGGAGGGCAGGAGACCCAGTACTTC. The chain combines TRBV5-1 with TRBJ2-5; TRBD2 is a possible D gene (7 bases). CDR3 length: 16 amino acids. Germline V gene data show CDR1 as SGHRS and CDR2 as YFSETQ. The V gene lost 4 bases and the J gene lost 5 bases, with 21 bases spanning the gap.

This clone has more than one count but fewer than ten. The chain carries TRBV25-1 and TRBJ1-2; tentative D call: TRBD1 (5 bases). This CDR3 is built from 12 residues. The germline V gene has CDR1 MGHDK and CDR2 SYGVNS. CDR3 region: CAGPSTPDGYTF. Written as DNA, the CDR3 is TGTGCGGGGCCAAGTACCCCGGATGGCTACACCTTC.

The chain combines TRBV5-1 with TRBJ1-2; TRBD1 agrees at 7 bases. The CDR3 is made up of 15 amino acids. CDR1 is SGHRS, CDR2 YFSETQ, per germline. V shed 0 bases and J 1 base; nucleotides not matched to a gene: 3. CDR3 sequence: CASSLATGINYGYTF. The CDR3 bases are TGCGCCAGCAGCTTGGCGACAGGGATTAACTATGGCTACACCTTC.

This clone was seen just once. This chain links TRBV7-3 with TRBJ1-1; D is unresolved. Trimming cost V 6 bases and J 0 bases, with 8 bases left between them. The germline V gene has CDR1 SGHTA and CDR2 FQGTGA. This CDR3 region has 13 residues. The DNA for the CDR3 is TGTGCCAGCAGTTCTATGGTGAACACTGAAGCTTTCTTT. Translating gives CASSSMVNTEAFF.

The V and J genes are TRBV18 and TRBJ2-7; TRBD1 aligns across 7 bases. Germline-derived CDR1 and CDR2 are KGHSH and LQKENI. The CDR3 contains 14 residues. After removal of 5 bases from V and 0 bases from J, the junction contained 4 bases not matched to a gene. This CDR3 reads CASSSGQSSYEQYF. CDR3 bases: TGTGCCAGCTCATCGGGACAGAGCTCCTACGAGCAGTACTTC. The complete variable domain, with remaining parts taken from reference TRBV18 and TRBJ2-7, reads NAGVMQNPRHLVRRRGQEARLRCSPMKGHSHVYWYRQLPEEGLKFMVYLQKENIIDESGMPKERFSAEFPKEGPSILRIQQVVRGDSAAYFCASSSGQSSYEQYFGPGTRLTVT.

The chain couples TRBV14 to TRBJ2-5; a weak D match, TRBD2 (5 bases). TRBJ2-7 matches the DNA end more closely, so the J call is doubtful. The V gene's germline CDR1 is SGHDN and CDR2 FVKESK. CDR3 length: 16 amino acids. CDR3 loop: CASSQLSGERHYEQYF. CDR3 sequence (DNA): TGTGCCAGCAGCCAACTTTCTGGAGAGCGGCACTACGAGCAGTACTTC.

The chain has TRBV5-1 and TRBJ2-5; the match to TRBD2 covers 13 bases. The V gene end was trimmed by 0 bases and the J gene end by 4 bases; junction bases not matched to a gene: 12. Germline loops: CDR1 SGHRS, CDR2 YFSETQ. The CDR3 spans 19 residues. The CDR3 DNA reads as TGCGCCAGCAGCTTGGGAGGACTAGCGGGGGCCTTTGCAGCAGAGACCCAGTACTTC. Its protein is CASSLGGLAGAFAAETQYF. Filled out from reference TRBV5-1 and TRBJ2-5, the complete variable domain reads KAGVTQTPRYLIKTRGQQVTLSCSPISGHRSVSWYQQTPGQGLQFLFEYFSETQRNKGNFPGRFSGRQFSNSRSEMNVSTLELGDSALYLCASSLGGLAGAFAAETQYFGPGTRLLVL.

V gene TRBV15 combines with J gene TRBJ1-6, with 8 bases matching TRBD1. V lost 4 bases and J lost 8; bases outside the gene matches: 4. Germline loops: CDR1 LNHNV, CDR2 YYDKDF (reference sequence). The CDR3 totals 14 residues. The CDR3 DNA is TGTGCCACCAGCATTGGACAGGGTGATTCACCCCTCCACTTT. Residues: CATSIGQGDSPLHF.

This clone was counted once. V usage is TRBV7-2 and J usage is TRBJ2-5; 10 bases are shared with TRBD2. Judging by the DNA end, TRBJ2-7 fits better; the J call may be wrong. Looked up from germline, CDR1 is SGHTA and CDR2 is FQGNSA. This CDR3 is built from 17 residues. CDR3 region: CASSPGYSGLARYEQYF. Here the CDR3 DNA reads TGTGCCAGCAGCCCTGGTTACTCGGGACTAGCGCGCTACGAGCAGTACTTC.

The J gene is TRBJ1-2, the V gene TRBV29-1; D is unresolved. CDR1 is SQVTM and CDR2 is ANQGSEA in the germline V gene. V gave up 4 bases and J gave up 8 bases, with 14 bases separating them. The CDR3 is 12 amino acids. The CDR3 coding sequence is TGCAGCGTTGGGGTCAAGGGAGACGGCTACACCTTC. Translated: CSVGVKGDGYTF.

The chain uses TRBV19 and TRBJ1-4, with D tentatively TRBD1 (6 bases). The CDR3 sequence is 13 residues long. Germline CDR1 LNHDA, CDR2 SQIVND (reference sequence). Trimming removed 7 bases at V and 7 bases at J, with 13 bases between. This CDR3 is CASNQGFGEKLFF. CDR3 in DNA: TGTGCCAGTAACCAGGGGTTTGGTGAAAAACTGTTTTTT.

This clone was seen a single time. CDR3 region: CASSLGGQGSEKLFF. The DNA of the CDR3 is TGTGCCAGCAGCTTAGGAGGCCAGGGGAGTGAAAAACTGTTTTTT. The chain employs TRBV7-9 and TRBJ1-4, with D perhaps TRBD1 (6 bases). The germline V gene encodes CDR1 SEHNR and CDR2 FQNEAQ (reference sequence). The CDR3 length is 15 residues. The V and J ends lost 1 base and 7 bases respectively, with 13 bases between them.

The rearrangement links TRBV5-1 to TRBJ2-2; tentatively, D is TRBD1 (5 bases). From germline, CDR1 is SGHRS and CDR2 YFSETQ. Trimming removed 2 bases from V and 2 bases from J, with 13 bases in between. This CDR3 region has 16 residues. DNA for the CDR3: TGCGCCAGCAGCTTCCCCCCAGGGAAAAACACCGGGGAGCTGTTTTTT. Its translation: CASSFPPGKNTGELFF.

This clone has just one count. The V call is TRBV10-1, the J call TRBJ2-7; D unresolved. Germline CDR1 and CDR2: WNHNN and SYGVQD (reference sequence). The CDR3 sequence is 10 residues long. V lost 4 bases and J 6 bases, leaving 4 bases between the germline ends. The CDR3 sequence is CASSGVEQYF. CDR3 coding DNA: TGCGCCAGCAGTGGAGTCGAGCAGTACTTC.

CDR3 in amino acids: CASSLEGVWGMNTEAFF. CDR3 coding DNA: TGTGCCAGCAGCTTGGAGGGGGTTTGGGGGATGAACACTGAAGCTTTCTTT. This rearrangement joins TRBV5-6 to TRBJ1-1; TRBD1 is a possible D gene (6 bases). Trimming removed 0 bases at V and 0 bases at J, with 15 bases between. CDR1 SGHDT and CDR2 YYEEEE come from the germline V gene. CDR3 length: 17 residues.

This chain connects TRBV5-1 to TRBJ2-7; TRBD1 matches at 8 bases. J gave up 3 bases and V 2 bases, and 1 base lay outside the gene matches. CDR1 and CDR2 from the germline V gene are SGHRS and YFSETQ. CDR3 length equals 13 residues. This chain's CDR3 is CASSFTGGYEQYF. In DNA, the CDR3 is TGCGCCAGCAGCTTTACAGGGGGCTACGAGCAGTACTTC. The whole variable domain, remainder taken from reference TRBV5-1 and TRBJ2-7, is KAGVTQTPRYLIKTRGQQVTLSCSPISGHRSVSWYQQTPGQGLQFLFEYFSETQRNKGNFPGRFSGRQFSNSRSEMNVSTLELGDSALYLCASSFTGGYEQYFGPGTRLTVT.

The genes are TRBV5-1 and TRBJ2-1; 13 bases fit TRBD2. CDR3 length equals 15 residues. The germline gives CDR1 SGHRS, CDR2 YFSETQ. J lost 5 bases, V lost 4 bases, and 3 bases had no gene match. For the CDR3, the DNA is TGCGCCAGCAGCCCGGGACTAGCGGGGCACAATGAGCAGTTCTTC. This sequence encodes CASSPGLAGHNEQFF.

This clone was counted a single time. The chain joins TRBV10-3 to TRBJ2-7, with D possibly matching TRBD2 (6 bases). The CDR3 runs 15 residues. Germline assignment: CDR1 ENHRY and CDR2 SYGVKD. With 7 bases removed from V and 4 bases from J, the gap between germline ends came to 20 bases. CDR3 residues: CAINNSRGRVYEQYF. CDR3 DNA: TGTGCCATCAATAATTCCCGGGGGAGAGTTTACGAGCAGTACTTC.

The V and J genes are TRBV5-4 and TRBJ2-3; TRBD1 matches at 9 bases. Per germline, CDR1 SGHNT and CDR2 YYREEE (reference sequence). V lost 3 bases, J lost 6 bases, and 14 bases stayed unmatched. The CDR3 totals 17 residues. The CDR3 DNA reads TGTGCCAGCAGCTCAAAAAAGGGGACAGGGTTCGGGGATACGCAGTATTTT. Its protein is CASSSKKGTGFGDTQYF.

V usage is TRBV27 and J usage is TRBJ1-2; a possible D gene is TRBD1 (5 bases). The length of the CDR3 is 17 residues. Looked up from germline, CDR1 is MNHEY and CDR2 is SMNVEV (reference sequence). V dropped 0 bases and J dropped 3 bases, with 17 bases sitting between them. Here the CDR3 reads CASSLSMRAGGDYGYTF. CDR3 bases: TGTGCCAGCAGTTTATCGATGAGGGCGGGGGGGGACTATGGCTACACCTTC.

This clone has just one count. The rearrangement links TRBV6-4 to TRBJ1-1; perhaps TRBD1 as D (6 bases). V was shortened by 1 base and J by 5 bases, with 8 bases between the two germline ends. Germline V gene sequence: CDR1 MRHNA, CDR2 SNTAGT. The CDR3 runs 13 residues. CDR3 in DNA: TGTGCCAGCAGTGACTACCAGGGGACTGAAGCTTTCTTT. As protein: CASSDYQGTEAFF.

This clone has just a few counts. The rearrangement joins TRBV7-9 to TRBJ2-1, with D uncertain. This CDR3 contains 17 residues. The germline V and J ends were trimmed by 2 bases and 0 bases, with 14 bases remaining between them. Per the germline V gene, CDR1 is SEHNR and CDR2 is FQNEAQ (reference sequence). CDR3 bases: TGTGCCAGCAGCTTACGCTTGCGTCCGAGCTCCTACAATGAGCAGTTCTTC. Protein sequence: CASSLRLRPSSYNEQFF.